What follows are 7 T cell receptor beta chains derived from one specimen sequenced in a study of blood T cell repertoires in COVID-19. TCRdb keeps only in-frame clones here, not all; method: immunoSEQ multiplex PCR. The sample lists approximately 250,000 clones, more than 70% occurring once. Sequencing was performed on PBMCs or T cells enriched from blood (not recorded which). The receptors originated from a woman in her sixties or seventies in a cohort exposed to, infected with or recovered from COVID-19 (not recorded which).

The V gene is TRBV19, the J gene TRBJ2-1; 8 nucleotides line up with TRBD2. V gave up 7 bases and J gave up 3 bases; unmatched junction bases: 5. In germline, CDR1 is LNHDA, CDR2 SQIVND (reference sequence). This CDR3 spans 14 amino acids. The CDR3 is CASKREFVYNEQFF. The DNA for the CDR3 is TGTGCCAGTAAGCGGGAGTTCGTCTACAATGAGCAGTTCTTC.

The chain links TRBV11-1 to TRBJ2-6, with a tentative D call TRBD2 (6 bases). The CDR3 spans 15 residues. Germline values: CDR1 SGHAT, CDR2 FQDESV (reference sequence). V dropped 6 bases and J dropped 0 bases, with 9 bases sitting between them. The CDR3 DNA sequence: TGTGCCAGCAGTTTGGGGGGCTCTGGGGCCAACGTCCTGACTTTC. Translated, it gives CASSLGGSGANVLTF. The complete variable domain, with remaining parts taken from reference TRBV11-1 and TRBJ2-6, reads EAEVAQSPRYKITEKSQAVAFWCDPISGHATLYWYRQILGQGPELLVQFQDESVVDDSQLPKDRFSAERLKGVDSTLKIQPAELGDSAMYLCASSLGGSGANVLTFGAGSRLTVL.

This rearrangement joins TRBV9 to TRBJ1-1, with D uncertain. CDR3 length: 15 amino acids. CDR1 is SGDLS and CDR2 is YYNGEE in the germline V gene. Trimming took 4 bases from V and 0 from J, leaving 13 bases between them. The CDR3 nucleotides read TGTGCCAGCAGCCCCCGACTGATGTTGAACACTGAAGCTTTCTTT. It encodes CASSPRLMLNTEAFF.

This clone was detected only once. This sequence joins TRBV6-2 or TRBV6-3 and TRBJ1-3; D gene uncertain. Trimming removed 2 bases at V and 0 bases at J, with 11 bases between. The CDR3 length is 16 residues. Germline assignment: CDR1 MNHEY and CDR2 SVGEGT. Here the CDR3 reads CASSYGRRGSGNTIYF. The CDR3 DNA is TGTGCCAGCAGTTACGGGCGACGGGGCTCTGGAAACACCATATATTTT.

In this sample, this clone turned up once. The chain is built from TRBV6-5 and TRBJ1-5; 9 bases align to TRBD1. Germline V lookup: CDR1 MNHEY, CDR2 SVGAGI. The V segment lost 5 bases and the J segment 7 bases; nucleotides outside the gene matches: 9. The CDR3 sequence is 15 residues long. Here the CDR3 reads CASSSLGTGLQPQHF. In DNA, the CDR3 is TGTGCCAGCAGTAGTCTAGGGACAGGGCTCCAGCCCCAGCATTTT.

This clone has just a few counts. The chain recombines TRBV14 with TRBJ2-3; 8 bases agree with TRBD2. Per the germline V gene, CDR1 is SGHDN and CDR2 is FVKESK. Trimming took 0 bases from V and 4 from J; bases not matched to a gene: 12. The CDR3 is 18 residues long. DNA for the CDR3: TGTGCCAGCAGCCAAGAAGTTTGGCGGGAGGACCAGGCAGATACGCAGTATTTT. This translates into CASSQEVWREDQADTQYF.

The chain links TRBV27 to TRBJ2-1, with 10 bases lining up with TRBD1. The CDR3 consists of 15 residues. Trimming took 6 bases from V and 4 from J; bases not matched to a gene: 6. Germline V lookup: CDR1 MNHEY, CDR2 SMNVEV (reference sequence). In DNA, the CDR3 is TGTGCCAGCAGAGACGGACAGGGGGGGTACAATGAGCAGTTCTTC. Its translation: CASRDGQGGYNEQFF.